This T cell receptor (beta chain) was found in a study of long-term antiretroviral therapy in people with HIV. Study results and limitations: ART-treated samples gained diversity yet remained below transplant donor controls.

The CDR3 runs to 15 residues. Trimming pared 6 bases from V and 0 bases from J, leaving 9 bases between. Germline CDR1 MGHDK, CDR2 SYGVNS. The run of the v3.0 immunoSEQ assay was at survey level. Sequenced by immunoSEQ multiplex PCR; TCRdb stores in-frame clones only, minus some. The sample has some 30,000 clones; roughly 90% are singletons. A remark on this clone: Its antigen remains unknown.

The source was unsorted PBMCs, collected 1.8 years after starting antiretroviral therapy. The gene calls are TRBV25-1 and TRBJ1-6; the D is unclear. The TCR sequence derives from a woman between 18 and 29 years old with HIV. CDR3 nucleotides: TGTGCCAGCAGCGACGGGAGCTCCTATAATTCACCCCTCCACTTT. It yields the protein CASSDGSSYNSPLHF.